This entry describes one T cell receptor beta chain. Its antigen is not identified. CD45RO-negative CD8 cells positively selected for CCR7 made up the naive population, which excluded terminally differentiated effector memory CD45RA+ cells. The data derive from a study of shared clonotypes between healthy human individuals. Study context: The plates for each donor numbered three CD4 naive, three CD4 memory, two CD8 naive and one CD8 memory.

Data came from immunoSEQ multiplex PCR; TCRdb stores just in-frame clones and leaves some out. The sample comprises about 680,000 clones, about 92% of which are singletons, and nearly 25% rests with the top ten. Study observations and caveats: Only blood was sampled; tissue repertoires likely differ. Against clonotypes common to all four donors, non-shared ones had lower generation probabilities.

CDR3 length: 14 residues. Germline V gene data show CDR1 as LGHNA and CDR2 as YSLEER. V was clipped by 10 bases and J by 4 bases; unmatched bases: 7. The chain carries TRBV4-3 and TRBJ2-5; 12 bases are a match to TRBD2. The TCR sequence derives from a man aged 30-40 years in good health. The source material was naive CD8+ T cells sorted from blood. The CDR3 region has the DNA TGCGCCATGACGACTAGCGGGAGCGGAGAGACCCAGTACTTC. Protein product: CAMTTSGSGETQYF.